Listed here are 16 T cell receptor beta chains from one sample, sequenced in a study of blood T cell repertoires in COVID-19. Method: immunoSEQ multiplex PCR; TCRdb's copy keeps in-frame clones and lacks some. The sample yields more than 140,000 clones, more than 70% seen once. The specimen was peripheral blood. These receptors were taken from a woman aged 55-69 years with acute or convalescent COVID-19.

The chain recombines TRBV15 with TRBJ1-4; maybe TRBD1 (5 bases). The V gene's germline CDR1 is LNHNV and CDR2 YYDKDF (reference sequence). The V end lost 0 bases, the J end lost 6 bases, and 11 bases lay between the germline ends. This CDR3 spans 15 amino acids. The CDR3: CATSRDPAGHEKLFF. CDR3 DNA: TGTGCCACCAGCAGAGATCCGGCAGGGCATGAAAAACTGTTTTTT.

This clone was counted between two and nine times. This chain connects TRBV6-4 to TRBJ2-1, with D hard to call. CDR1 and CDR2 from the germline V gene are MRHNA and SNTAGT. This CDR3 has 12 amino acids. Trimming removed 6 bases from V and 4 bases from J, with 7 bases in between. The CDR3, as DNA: TGTGCCAGCAGAAATAAATACAATGAGCAGTTCTTC. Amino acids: CASRNKYNEQFF.

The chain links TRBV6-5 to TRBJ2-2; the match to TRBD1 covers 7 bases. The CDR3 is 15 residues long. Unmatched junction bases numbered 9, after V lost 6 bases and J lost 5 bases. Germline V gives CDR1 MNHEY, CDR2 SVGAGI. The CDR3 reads CASRPTGSITGELFF. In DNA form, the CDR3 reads TGTGCCAGCAGGCCGACAGGGAGTATTACCGGGGAGCTGTTTTTT.

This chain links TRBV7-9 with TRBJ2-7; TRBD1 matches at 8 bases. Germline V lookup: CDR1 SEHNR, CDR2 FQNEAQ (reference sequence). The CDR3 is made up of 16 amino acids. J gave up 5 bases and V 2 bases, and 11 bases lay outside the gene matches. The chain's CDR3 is CASSLWGDRGDNEQYF. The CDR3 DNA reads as TGTGCCAGCAGCTTATGGGGCGACAGGGGTGACAACGAGCAGTACTTC.

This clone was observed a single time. CDR3: CASSSSGTTSYNEQFF. The CDR3 nucleotides are TGTGCCAGCAGTTCTTCCGGGACAACCTCCTACAATGAGCAGTTCTTC. The V and J genes are TRBV6-2 or TRBV6-3 and TRBJ2-1; D may be TRBD1 (6 bases). CDR3 length: 16 amino acids. Germline V gives CDR1 MNHEY, CDR2 SVGEGT. V was shortened by 4 bases and J by 0 bases, with 13 bases between the two germline ends.

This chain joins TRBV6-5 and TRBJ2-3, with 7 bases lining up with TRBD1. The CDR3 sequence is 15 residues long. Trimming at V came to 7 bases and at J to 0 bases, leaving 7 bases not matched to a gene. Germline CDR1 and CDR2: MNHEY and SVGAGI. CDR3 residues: CASKRGQTSTDTQYF. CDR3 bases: TGTGCCAGCAAGAGGGGACAGACTAGCACAGATACGCAGTATTTT.

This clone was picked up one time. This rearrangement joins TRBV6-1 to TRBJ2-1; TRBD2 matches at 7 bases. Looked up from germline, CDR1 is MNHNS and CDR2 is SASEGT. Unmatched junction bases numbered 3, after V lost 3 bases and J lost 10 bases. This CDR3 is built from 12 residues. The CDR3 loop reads CASSDGGLEQFF. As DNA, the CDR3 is TGTGCCAGCAGTGACGGGGGGTTGGAGCAGTTCTTC.

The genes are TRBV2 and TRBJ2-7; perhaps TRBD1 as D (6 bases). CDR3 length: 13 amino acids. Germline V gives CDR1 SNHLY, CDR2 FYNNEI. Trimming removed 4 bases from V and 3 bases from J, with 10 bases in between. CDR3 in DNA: TGTGCCAGCAGTGGACAGGAACTCTACGAGCAGTACTTC. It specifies CASSGQELYEQYF. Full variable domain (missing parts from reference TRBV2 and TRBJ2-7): EPEVTQTPSHQVTQMGQEVILRCVPISNHLYFYWYRQILGQKVEFLVSFYNNEISEKSEIFDDQFSVERPDGSNFTLKIRSTKLEDSAMYFCASSGQELYEQYFGPGTRLTVT.

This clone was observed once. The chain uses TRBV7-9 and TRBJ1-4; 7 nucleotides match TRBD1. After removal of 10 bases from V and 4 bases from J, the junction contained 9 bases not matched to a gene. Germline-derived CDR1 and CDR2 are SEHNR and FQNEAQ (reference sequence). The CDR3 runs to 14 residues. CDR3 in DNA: TGTGCCATACAGTCGGGACAGATTAATGAAAAACTGTTTTTT. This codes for CAIQSGQINEKLFF. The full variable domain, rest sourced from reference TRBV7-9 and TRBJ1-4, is DTGVSQNPRHKITKRGQNVTFRCDPISEHNRLYWYRQTLGQGPEFLTYFQNEAQLEKSRLLSDRFSAERPKGSFSTLEIQRTEQGDSAMYLCAIQSGQINEKLFFGSGTQLSVL.

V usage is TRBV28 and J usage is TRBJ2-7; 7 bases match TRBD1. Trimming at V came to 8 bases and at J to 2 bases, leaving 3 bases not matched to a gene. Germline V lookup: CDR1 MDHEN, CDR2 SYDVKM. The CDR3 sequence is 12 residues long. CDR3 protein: CASLGGAYEQYF. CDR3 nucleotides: TGTGCCAGCCTAGGGGGCGCCTACGAGCAGTACTTC.

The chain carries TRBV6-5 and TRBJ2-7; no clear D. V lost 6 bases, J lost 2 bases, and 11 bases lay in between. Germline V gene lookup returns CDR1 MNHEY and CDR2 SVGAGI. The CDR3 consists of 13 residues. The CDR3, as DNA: TGTGCCAGCAGAGCGACGTTTCCCTACGAGCAGTACTTC. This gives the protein CASRATFPYEQYF.

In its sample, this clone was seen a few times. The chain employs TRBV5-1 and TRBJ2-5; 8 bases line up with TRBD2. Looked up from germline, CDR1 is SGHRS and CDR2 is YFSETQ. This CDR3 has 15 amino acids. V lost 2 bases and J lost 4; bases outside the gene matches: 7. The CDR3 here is CASSLVSGGPETQYF. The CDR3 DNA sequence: TGCGCCAGCAGCTTAGTAAGCGGGGGCCCAGAGACCCAGTACTTC.

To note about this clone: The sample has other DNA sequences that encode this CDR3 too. The CDR3 loop is CASSQTSSYNSPLHF. The DNA of the CDR3 is TGTGCCAGCAGCCAAACCAGCTCCTATAATTCACCCCTCCACTTT. The chain has TRBV3-1 (or the pseudogene TRBV3-2) and TRBJ1-6, with D unclear. Trimming stripped 2 bases from V and 0 bases from J, with 5 bases between. In germline, CDR1 is LGHDT, CDR2 YNNKEL (reference sequence). This CDR3 region has 15 residues.

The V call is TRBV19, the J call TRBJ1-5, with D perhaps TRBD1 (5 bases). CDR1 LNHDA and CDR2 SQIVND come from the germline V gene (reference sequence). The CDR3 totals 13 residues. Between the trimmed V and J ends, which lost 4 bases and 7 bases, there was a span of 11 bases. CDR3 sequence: CASSTGPGQPQHF. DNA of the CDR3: TGTGCCAGTAGTACGGGCCCAGGGCAGCCCCAGCATTTT.

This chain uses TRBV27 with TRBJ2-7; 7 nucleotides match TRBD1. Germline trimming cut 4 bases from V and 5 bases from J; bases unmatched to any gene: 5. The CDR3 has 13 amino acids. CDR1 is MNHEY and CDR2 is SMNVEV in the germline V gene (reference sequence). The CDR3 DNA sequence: TGTGCCAGCAGTTCCGACAGGGTCCACGAGCAGTACTTC. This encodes CASSSDRVHEQYF.

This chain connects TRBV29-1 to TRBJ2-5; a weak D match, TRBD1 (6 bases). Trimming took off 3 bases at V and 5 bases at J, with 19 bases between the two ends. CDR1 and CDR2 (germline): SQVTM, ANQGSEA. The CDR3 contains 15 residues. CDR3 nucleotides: TGCAGCGTTGACGGCGGCAGGGGTTTGATTGAGACCCAGTACTTC. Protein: CSVDGGRGLIETQYF.